This T cell receptor (beta chain) appears in the sequencing data of a study of shared clonotypes between healthy human individuals. Study-wide background: Researchers assigned three CD4 naive, three CD4 memory, two CD8 naive and one CD8 memory plate to each donor.

CDR3 length equals 16 residues. Germline V gives CDR1 SEHNR, CDR2 FQNEAQ (reference sequence). Overall study results and limits: In general, naive subsets displayed greater estimated richness than memory subsets did.

On this clone: Its specificity is unknown.

Sequencing used immunoSEQ multiplex PCR; TCRdb keeps in-frame clones, though not all of them. The sample records about 520,000 clones, more than 95% being singletons. A CD45RA-negative memory subset and a CD45RA+ naive subset were separated from the CD4+ cells. The chain carries TRBV7-9 and TRBJ2-5; TRBD1 aligns across 9 bases. Near its end, the DNA agrees better with TRBJ2-7, so the J call may be wrong. This clonotype was sampled from a woman younger than 45 in good health. The specimen was naive CD4+ T cells sorted from blood. Documented subset: CD45RA+ positively selected. The CDR3 sequence is CASSLRGQGNPYEQYF. The CDR3 bases are TGTGCCAGCAGCCTACGCGGACAGGGGAATCCATACGAGCAGTACTTC.